Listed below are T cell receptor beta chains from one sample, sequenced in a study of Ad26.COV2.S vaccination and SARS-CoV-2 variants. This table comes from immunoSEQ multiplex PCR, and its TCRdb copy is limited to in-frame clones, with some not included. The sample carries 380,000 or so clones, 85% to 90% recorded once. The source material was peripheral blood, sampled in a trial of Ad26.COV2.S vaccine versus placebo. The receptors were gathered from a person aged 18-60 years who received the Ad26.COV2.S COVID-19 vaccine or a placebo. CDR3s include the opening cysteine and the closing phenylalanine or tryptophan. The D gene is left open where the match is weak. Clone size appears in some rows only: once, few, many, or a class for an expanded clone.

cdr3_nt: TGTGCCAGCAGCAGGGGGGCAGGGGGCGATTTGGGCAATCAGCCCCAGCATTTT
cdr3_aa: CASSRGAGGDLGNQPQHF
v_call: TRBV7-9
clone_size: -
d_call: TRBD1
j_call: TRBJ1-5

cdr3_nt: TGTGCCAGCAGAACTGGAAACACCATATATTTT
cdr3_aa: CASRTGNTIYF
v_call: TRBV9
clone_size: -
d_call: -
j_call: TRBJ1-3

cdr3_nt: TGTGCCAGCAGTTTAGCGAGCGGGGTTGAATATTTT
cdr3_aa: CASSLASGVEYF
v_call: TRBV12-3/TRBV12-4
clone_size: -
d_call: TRBD2
j_call: TRBJ2-3

cdr3_nt: TGTGCCTGGACTTCAGGGGGCGGGAGGGACGAGCAGTACTTC
cdr3_aa: CAWTSGGGRDEQYF
v_call: TRBV30
clone_size: -
d_call: -
j_call: TRBJ2-7

cdr3_nt: TGCGCCAGCAGCTTGGAGGCTAGCTTAGGGGCAGATACGCAGTATTTT
cdr3_aa: CASSLEASLGADTQYF
v_call: TRBV5-1
clone_size: -
d_call: -
j_call: TRBJ2-3

cdr3_nt: TGTGCCAGCAGGGCGGGACTAGCCGAAGCTTTCTTT
cdr3_aa: CASRAGLAEAFF
v_call: TRBV6-5
clone_size: -
d_call: -
j_call: TRBJ1-1

cdr3_nt: TGTGCCAGCAGACCTGGGGCAGGCAGACACTATGGCTACACCTTC
cdr3_aa: CASRPGAGRHYGYTF
v_call: TRBV28
clone_size: -
d_call: -
j_call: TRBJ1-2

cdr3_nt: TGCAGCGCAGGGACAGGGGAAGTTTTGGGCTACGAGCAGTACTTC
cdr3_aa: CSAGTGEVLGYEQYF
v_call: TRBV29-1
clone_size: -
d_call: TRBD1
j_call: TRBJ2-7

cdr3_nt: TGTGCCAGCAGCTTGGACAGGGGTCAGACCCAGTACTTC
cdr3_aa: CASSLDRGQTQYF
v_call: TRBV5-4
clone_size: -
d_call: TRBD1
j_call: TRBJ2-5

cdr3_nt: TGTGCCAGCAGCTTGCTGGGGGAGCAGTACTTC
cdr3_aa: CASSLLGEQYF
v_call: TRBV5-6
clone_size: few
d_call: -
j_call: TRBJ2-7

cdr3_nt: TGCGCCAGCAGCCAAGATAGACTAGCGGGGAATACGCAGTATTTT
cdr3_aa: CASSQDRLAGNTQYF
v_call: TRBV4-3
clone_size: -
d_call: TRBD2
j_call: TRBJ2-3

cdr3_nt: TGTGCCAGCAGCTTAGGACAGGTGGGAGGGGAGCAGTACTTC
cdr3_aa: CASSLGQVGGEQYF
v_call: TRBV7-6
clone_size: -
d_call: -
j_call: TRBJ2-7

cdr3_nt: TGTGCCAGCAGTATGAGGGCCGATTCACCCCTCCACTTT
cdr3_aa: CASSMRADSPLHF
v_call: TRBV7-3
clone_size: -
d_call: -
j_call: TRBJ1-6

cdr3_nt: TGTGCCAGCAGCCTGGACAGACGATCGGGTGAAAAACTGTTTTTT
cdr3_aa: CASSLDRRSGEKLFF
v_call: TRBV5-4
clone_size: few
d_call: -
j_call: TRBJ1-4

cdr3_nt: TGTGCCAGCAGCTCCGGGACGGTGGGGGATACGCAGTATTTT
cdr3_aa: CASSSGTVGDTQYF
v_call: TRBV6-2/TRBV6-3
clone_size: -
d_call: -
j_call: TRBJ2-3

cdr3_nt: TGTGCCAGCAGCCATGGACAGATCTACGAGCAGTACTTC
cdr3_aa: CASSHGQIYEQYF
v_call: TRBV3-1/TRBV3-2
clone_size: -
d_call: -
j_call: TRBJ2-7

cdr3_nt: TGCGCCAGCAGCTTGGCAGGGCAGACTGGAAACACCATATATTTT
cdr3_aa: CASSLAGQTGNTIYF
v_call: TRBV5-1
clone_size: once
d_call: -
j_call: TRBJ1-3

cdr3_nt: TGTGCCAGCAGTGAAGGCAGGGACCACGAGCAGTACTTC
cdr3_aa: CASSEGRDHEQYF
v_call: TRBV25-1
clone_size: once
d_call: -
j_call: TRBJ2-7

cdr3_nt: TGTGCCAGCAGCCATTTCTCCGACTATGGCTACACCTTC
cdr3_aa: CASSHFSDYGYTF
v_call: TRBV3-1/TRBV3-2
clone_size: -
d_call: -
j_call: TRBJ1-2

cdr3_nt: TGTGCCAGTAGAACGGGGGCGGCCGCGGAGCTGTTTTTT
cdr3_aa: CASRTGAAAELFF
v_call: TRBV19
clone_size: once
d_call: -
j_call: TRBJ2-2

cdr3_nt: TGTGCCAGCAGCTTAAGGGCGTCGCTAGAGACCCAGTACTTC
cdr3_aa: CASSLRASLETQYF
v_call: TRBV7-9
clone_size: -
d_call: -
j_call: TRBJ2-5

cdr3_nt: TGTGCCAGCAGTGAAGCGCTTCAGGCTAGCGGAGAGACCCAGTACTTC
cdr3_aa: CASSEALQASGETQYF
v_call: TRBV6-1
clone_size: -
d_call: TRBD2
j_call: TRBJ2-5

cdr3_nt: TGTGCCACCACCAAATCGGACAGGCCCTCCTCTGGAAACACCATATATTTT
cdr3_aa: CATTKSDRPSSGNTIYF
v_call: TRBV15
clone_size: once
d_call: TRBD1
j_call: TRBJ1-3

cdr3_nt: TGTGCCAGCAGCTTAGCGCCTGGGGCGGCAAGGAACGAGCAGTACTTC
cdr3_aa: CASSLAPGAARNEQYF
v_call: TRBV7-2
clone_size: -
d_call: -
j_call: TRBJ2-7

cdr3_nt: TGTGCCAGCAGCCGGACAGGAGCCGAAAAACTGTTTTTT
cdr3_aa: CASSRTGAEKLFF
v_call: TRBV7-2
clone_size: -
d_call: TRBD1
j_call: TRBJ1-4

cdr3_nt: TGTGCCAGCAGCCCCCACTCACAAGAGACCCAGTACTTC
cdr3_aa: CASSPHSQETQYF
v_call: TRBV7-9
clone_size: -
d_call: -
j_call: TRBJ2-5

cdr3_nt: TGTGCCAGCAGTTCGAGGGGGGATACGCAGTATTTT
cdr3_aa: CASSSRGDTQYF
v_call: TRBV11-2
clone_size: -
d_call: -
j_call: TRBJ2-3

cdr3_nt: TGTGCCAGCAGGGAGGATGAGCAGCCCCAGCATTTT
cdr3_aa: CASREDEQPQHF
v_call: TRBV28
clone_size: -
d_call: -
j_call: TRBJ1-5

cdr3_nt: TGCGCCAGCAGCTTGGCCCTACGCACCGGGACAGCTCCCCTGAACACTGAAGCTTTCTTT
cdr3_aa: CASSLALRTGTAPLNTEAFF
v_call: TRBV5-1
clone_size: -
d_call: TRBD1
j_call: TRBJ1-1

cdr3_nt: TGCAGTGCTAGTCCCGCCAAGCGGGAGGCCTCCTACGAGCAGTACTTC
cdr3_aa: CSASPAKREASYEQYF
v_call: TRBV20-1
clone_size: -
d_call: TRBD2
j_call: TRBJ2-7

cdr3_nt: TGTGCCAGCCGCCGGGGGGCAGGAGAGACCCAGTACTTC
cdr3_aa: CASRRGAGETQYF
v_call: TRBV6-5
clone_size: -
d_call: -
j_call: TRBJ2-5

cdr3_nt: TGTGCCAGCAGTGAAATGTGGAGCACAGATACGCAGTATTTT
cdr3_aa: CASSEMWSTDTQYF
v_call: TRBV6-1
clone_size: -
d_call: -
j_call: TRBJ2-3

cdr3_nt: TGTGCCAGCAGTGAAGCCGGGACAGGGGGCACCGGGGAGCTGTTTTTT
cdr3_aa: CASSEAGTGGTGELFF
v_call: TRBV2
clone_size: -
d_call: TRBD1
j_call: TRBJ2-2

cdr3_nt: TGTGCCTGCCAAGGACAGAACACCGGGGAGCTGTTTTTT
cdr3_aa: CACQGQNTGELFF
v_call: TRBV19
clone_size: few
d_call: -
j_call: TRBJ2-2

cdr3_nt: TGCGCCAGCAGCTTGGCCGGTTTCACCGGGGAGCTGTTTTTT
cdr3_aa: CASSLAGFTGELFF
v_call: TRBV5-1
clone_size: -
d_call: -
j_call: TRBJ2-2

cdr3_nt: TGTGCCAGCAGGCTCCAGGGGGCAACTAATGAAAAACTGTTTTTT
cdr3_aa: CASRLQGATNEKLFF
v_call: TRBV28
clone_size: -
d_call: TRBD1
j_call: TRBJ1-4

cdr3_nt: TGTGCCAGCACTGAGGGCACCGGGGAGCTGTTTTTT
cdr3_aa: CASTEGTGELFF
v_call: TRBV12-3/TRBV12-4
clone_size: -
d_call: -
j_call: TRBJ2-2

cdr3_nt: TGTGCCAGCAGTTACGACAGGGGAAGCCACGAGCAGTACTTC
cdr3_aa: CASSYDRGSHEQYF
v_call: TRBV6-5
clone_size: once
d_call: TRBD1
j_call: TRBJ2-7

cdr3_nt: TGTGCCAGCAGCCCGAACCCCAGGGGCTCCGACTATGGCTACACCTTC
cdr3_aa: CASSPNPRGSDYGYTF
v_call: TRBV7-6
clone_size: once
d_call: -
j_call: TRBJ1-2

cdr3_nt: TGCGCCAGCAGCCAAGAAAGGGACAGCTCCGTTTATGGCTACACCTTC
cdr3_aa: CASSQERDSSVYGYTF
v_call: TRBV4-3
clone_size: -
d_call: TRBD1
j_call: TRBJ1-2

cdr3_nt: TGTGCCAGCAGTCGGGATCGACTAGCGGGGGGGCTGAGGGGAGAGACCCAGTACTTC
cdr3_aa: CASSRDRLAGGLRGETQYF
v_call: TRBV6-6
clone_size: -
d_call: TRBD2
j_call: TRBJ2-5